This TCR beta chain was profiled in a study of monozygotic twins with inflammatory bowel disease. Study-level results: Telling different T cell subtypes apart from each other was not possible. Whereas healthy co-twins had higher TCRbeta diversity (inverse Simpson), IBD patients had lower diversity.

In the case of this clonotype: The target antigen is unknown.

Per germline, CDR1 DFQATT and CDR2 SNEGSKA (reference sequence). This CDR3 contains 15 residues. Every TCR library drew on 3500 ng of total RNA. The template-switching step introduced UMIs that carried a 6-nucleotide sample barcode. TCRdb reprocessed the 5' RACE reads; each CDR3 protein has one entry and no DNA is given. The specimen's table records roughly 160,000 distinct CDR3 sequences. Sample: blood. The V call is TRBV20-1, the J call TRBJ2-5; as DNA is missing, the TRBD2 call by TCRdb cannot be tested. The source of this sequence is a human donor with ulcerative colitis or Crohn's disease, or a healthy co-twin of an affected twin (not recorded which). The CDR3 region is CSARGGGTFGETQYF.